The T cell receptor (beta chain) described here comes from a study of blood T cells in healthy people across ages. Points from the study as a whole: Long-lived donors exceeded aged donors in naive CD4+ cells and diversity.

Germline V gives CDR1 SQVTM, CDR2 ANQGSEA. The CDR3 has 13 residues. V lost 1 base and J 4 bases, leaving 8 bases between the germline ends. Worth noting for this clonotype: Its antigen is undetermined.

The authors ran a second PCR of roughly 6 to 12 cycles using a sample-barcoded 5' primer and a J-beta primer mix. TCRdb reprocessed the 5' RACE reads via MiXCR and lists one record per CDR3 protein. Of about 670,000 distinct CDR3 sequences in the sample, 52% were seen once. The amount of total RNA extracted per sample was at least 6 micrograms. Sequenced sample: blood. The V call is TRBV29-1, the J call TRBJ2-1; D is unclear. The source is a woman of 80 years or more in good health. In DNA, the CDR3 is TGCAGCGTTGAAGGGGCAGCATACAATGAGCAGTTCTTC. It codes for CSVEGAAYNEQFF.